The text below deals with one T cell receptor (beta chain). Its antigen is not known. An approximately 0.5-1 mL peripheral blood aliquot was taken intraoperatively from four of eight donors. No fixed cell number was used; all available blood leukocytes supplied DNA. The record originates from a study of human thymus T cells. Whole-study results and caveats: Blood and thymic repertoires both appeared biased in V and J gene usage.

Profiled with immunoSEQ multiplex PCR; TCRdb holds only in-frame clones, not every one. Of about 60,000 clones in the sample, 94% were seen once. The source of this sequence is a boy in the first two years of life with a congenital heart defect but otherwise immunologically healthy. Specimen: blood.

DNA of the CDR3: TGTGCCAGCATTGGGGGGGCGAGGGAGACCCAGTACTTC. Its protein product is CASIGGARETQYF. The chain links TRBV2 to TRBJ2-5; D possibly corresponds to TRBD2 (7 bases). The germline CDR1 and CDR2 sequences are SNHLY and FYNNEI. The CDR3 has 13 amino acids. V lost 7 bases and J 5 bases, leaving 14 bases between the germline ends. Full variable domain (rest looked up from reference TRBV2 and TRBJ2-5): EPEVTQTPSHQVTQMGQEVILRCVPISNHLYFYWYRQILGQKVEFLVSFYNNEISEKSEIFDDQFSVERPDGSNFTLKIRSTKLEDSAMYFCASIGGARETQYFGPGTRLLVL.